These 14 T cell receptor beta chains came from one sample sequenced in a study of blood T cell repertoires in COVID-19. Clones were read by immunoSEQ multiplex PCR, and TCRdb kept only the in-frame ones, dropping some. The sample lists about 440,000 clones; 90% were seen once. Input material: PBMCs or T cells enriched from blood (not recorded which). These TCRs come from a man younger than 30 who had recovered from COVID-19.

The genes are TRBV19 and TRBJ1-3; 10 bases are a match to TRBD1. The germline V gene has CDR1 LNHDA and CDR2 SQIVND (reference sequence). J gave up 4 bases and V 5 bases, and 11 bases lay outside the gene matches. The CDR3 is made up of 17 amino acids. CDR3 sequence (DNA): TGTGCCAGTAGTTCCGCGACAGGGGGCGTTTCGGGAAACACCATATATTTT. Its translation is CASSSATGGVSGNTIYF.

This clone was found once. The genes are TRBV4-1 and TRBJ1-5; TRBD1 is a possible D gene (5 bases). Germline values: CDR1 MGHRA, CDR2 YSYEKL. This CDR3 contains 16 residues. V lost 0 bases to trimming and J lost 6 bases, with 15 bases between them. The CDR3 loop reads CASSQEGLPEGQPQHF. The CDR3, as DNA: TGCGCCAGCAGCCAAGAGGGACTCCCCGAAGGTCAGCCCCAGCATTTT.

A word on this clone: Other DNA sequences in the sample encode the same CDR3. This chain uses TRBV3-1 (or the pseudogene TRBV3-2) with TRBJ2-7, with 7 nucleotides matching TRBD2. Trimming removed 0 bases from V and 1 base from J; junction bases left unmatched: 3. The CDR3 totals 15 residues. Germline V lookup: CDR1 LGHDT, CDR2 YNNKEL (reference sequence). CDR3 bases: TGTGCCAGCAGCCAAGATGGGCGGGGGTCCTACGAGCAGTACTTC. It translates to CASSQDGRGSYEQYF.

The chain recombines TRBV15 with TRBJ1-1, with a weak D call TRBD1 (5 bases). The V and J ends lost 0 bases and 10 bases respectively, with 6 bases between them. CDR1 and CDR2 from the germline V gene are LNHNV and YYDKDF (reference sequence). This CDR3 has 11 amino acids. CDR3 DNA: TGTGCCACCAGCAGAGATACAGGAGCTTTCTTT. Translating gives CATSRDTGAFF.

The CDR3 DNA follows: TGTGCCAGCGCCGGTATTGACATTCAGTACTTC. Translating it yields CASAGIDIQYF. This chain connects TRBV2 to TRBJ2-4, with D unresolved. Germline CDR1 reads SNHLY; CDR2 reads FYNNEI. V was shortened by 8 bases and J by 8 bases, with 10 bases between the two germline ends. This CDR3 has 11 residues.

This sequence joins TRBV19 and TRBJ1-1; no firm D call. V dropped 3 bases and J dropped 1 base, with 12 bases sitting between them. This CDR3 spans 15 amino acids. Per the germline V gene, CDR1 is LNHDA and CDR2 is SQIVND (reference sequence). The CDR3 here is CASSMWAGTNTEAFF. As DNA, the CDR3 is TGTGCCAGTAGTATGTGGGCGGGCACGAACACTGAAGCTTTCTTT.

The rearrangement links TRBV18 to TRBJ2-1, with TRBD2 matching over 11 bases. Germline values: CDR1 KGHSH, CDR2 LQKENI. After removal of 0 bases from V and 3 bases from J, the junction contained 1 base not matched to a gene. This CDR3 is 16 amino acids long. The CDR3 nucleotides are TGTGCCAGCTCACCACCTGGGACTAGCGGCTACAATGAGCAGTTCTTC. Translating it yields CASSPPGTSGYNEQFF. Using reference TRBV18 and TRBJ2-1 for the parts outside the CDR3, the full variable domain is NAGVMQNPRHLVRRRGQEARLRCSPMKGHSHVYWYRQLPEEGLKFMVYLQKENIIDESGMPKERFSAEFPKEGPSILRIQQVVRGDSAAYFCASSPPGTSGYNEQFFGPGTRLTVL.

In its sample, this clone was seen once. The chain joins TRBV2 to TRBJ2-7; a weak D match, TRBD1 (6 bases). This CDR3 comprises 12 residues. Germline CDR1 is SNHLY and CDR2 is FYNNEI. V lost 4 bases to trimming and J lost 2 bases, with 6 bases between them. CDR3 protein: CASSAGAYEQYF. The CDR3 nucleotides read TGTGCCAGCAGTGCAGGGGCCTACGAGCAGTACTTC.

The chain couples TRBV2 to TRBJ2-2; 10 bases are shared with TRBD2. Trimming removed 6 bases from V and 1 base from J; junction bases left unmatched: 8. CDR3 length: 17 residues. The germline V gene has CDR1 SNHLY and CDR2 FYNNEI. This chain's CDR3 is CASRSASGGGNTGELFF. CDR3 DNA sequence: TGTGCCAGCAGGTCGGCTAGCGGGGGAGGGAACACCGGGGAGCTGTTTTTT.

The chain recombines TRBV28 with TRBJ2-7; 11 bases fit TRBD1. This CDR3 has 14 residues. Per germline, CDR1 MDHEN and CDR2 SYDVKM. V dropped 7 bases and J dropped 0; count of bases not matched to a gene: 2. CDR3 in amino acids: CASKGTGGSYEQYF. The DNA for the CDR3 is TGTGCCAGCAAGGGGACAGGGGGCTCCTACGAGCAGTACTTC. Combining the CDR3 with reference TRBV28 and TRBJ2-7 gives the whole variable domain DVKVTQSSRYLVKRTGEKVFLECVQDMDHENMFWYRQDPGLGLRLIYFSYDVKMKEKGDIPEGYSVSREKKERFSLILESASTNQTSMYLCASKGTGGSYEQYFGPGTRLTVT.

The chain couples TRBV5-6 to TRBJ1-2, with D perhaps matching TRBD1 (6 bases). Germline lookup yields CDR1 SGHDT and CDR2 YYEEEE. Trimming left V 2 bases short and J 7 bases short, with 15 bases between. This CDR3 is built from 14 residues. CDR3 sequence: CASSLGRQGSGYTF. Written as DNA, the CDR3 is TGTGCCAGCAGCTTAGGACGTCAGGGGTCTGGCTACACCTTC.

This chain connects TRBV19 to TRBJ1-5, with D perhaps matching TRBD1 (5 bases). Germline loops: CDR1 LNHDA, CDR2 SQIVND (reference sequence). CDR3 length: 17 residues. V lost 3 bases to trimming and J lost 1 base, with 16 bases between them. The CDR3 protein is CASSMAGRGLSNQPQHF. The CDR3 DNA reads as TGTGCCAGTAGTATGGCTGGACGGGGGTTGAGCAATCAGCCCCAGCATTTT.

The V gene is TRBV14, the J gene TRBJ2-1; 8 bases fit TRBD1. Germline V gene lookup returns CDR1 SGHDN and CDR2 FVKESK. This CDR3 has 13 residues. The junction had 3 bases not matched to a gene; V was cut back by 5 bases and J by 6 bases. For the CDR3, the DNA is TGTGCCAGCAGCGTTACAGGGGGCAATGAGCAGTTCTTC. Protein product: CASSVTGGNEQFF.

The chain carries TRBV6-1 and TRBJ1-5; the match to TRBD1 covers 7 bases. V was pared by 2 bases and J by 4 bases, with 5 bases of the junction left unmatched. CDR3 length: 15 residues. CDR1 is MNHNS and CDR2 is SASEGT in the germline V gene. The CDR3 region has the DNA TGTGCCAGCAGTGAATCGGGACAGCTAAATCAGCCCCAGCATTTT. It specifies CASSESGQLNQPQHF.